The entry that follows covers one T cell receptor beta chain sequence. No cognate antigen has been identified for it. The sample holds no much larger clone one base away, and base qualities are not on file. Including cysteine and phenylalanine, the CDR3 has 15 amino acids. Only CDR3 DNA remains: 45 bases, in frame from the first base. The junction shows trimming of 3 bases on V and 4 bases on J, plus 16 bases between the germline ends. The germline V gene encodes CDR1 GTSNPN and CDR2 SVGIG (reference sequence). This entry is derived from a study of shared clonotypes between healthy human individuals (dated by TCRdb to 2018 to 2020). For the study in its entirety: The cohort comprised a couple of women and a few men aged 18 to 49 years. Blood TCR repertoires of roughly 5 healthy adults were deeply sequenced to estimate repertoire size and the extent of clonotype sharing between individuals. Each donor's leukapheresis produced roughly between about 0.9 and 9.5 billion PBMCs. For each donor, CD4 naive and CD4 memory were each run on three plates, CD8 naive on two plates, and CD8 memory on one plate. To increase sequencing depth and limit assay-specific biases, different laboratories used diverse techniques to prepare libraries and sequence TCR repertoires.

Healthy HIV-negative adults with no recently reported acute infections or vaccinations were included as donors. Only Caucasian adults living in Nashville, Tennessee, USA were represented among the donors. Magnetic negative selection was used to enrich CD4+ T cells, after which naive cells were positively selected on CD45RA and the negative fraction became the memory subset. After blood collection by leukapheresis, PBMCs were isolated using Ficoll-Histopaque density gradient centrifugation and then cryopreserved in the vapor phase of liquid nitrogen. Analytical flow cytometry was used to check the purity and quantity of every magnetically sorted T cell population. From each sorted fraction, genomic DNA was isolated and quantified by UV absorbance on a Nanodrop 2000c. Using the deep immunoSEQ assay, TCR CDR3 regions were amplified from genomic DNA by multiplex PCR. Extracted genomic DNA from each cell subset was distributed evenly across all wells of several immunoSEQ 96-well plates, and each plate was treated as a replicate. For sorted subsets, roughly 190 ng of genomic DNA, equivalent to some 30,000 T cell genomes, went into each replicate PCR. Purified libraries were measured with a Qubit 3.0 fluorometer, size-checked on a Bioanalyzer 2100, and measured again with the KAPA Library Quantification kit. Every immunoSEQ 96-well plate was sequenced on a dedicated single-read 150-cycle Illumina NextSeq 550 flow cell. The paper's processing steps were these. Because the immunoSEQ output included only junctional sequences and no quality scores, the filtering could not be the same as the filtering used for full-length reads. To assign V/J genes and CDR3, sequences were annotated against IMGT germline references using PyIR, a Python wrapper for IgBLAST v1.9. Reads were removed for weak V/J assignments (E-value above 1e-6), missing CDR3, stop codons, out-of-frame junctions, or ambiguous translated residues. V3J clonotypes were defined as sequences sharing an identical inferred V gene, J gene, and CDR3 amino acid sequence. Percentage overlap between repertoires was computed as shared unique clonotypes divided by the size of the smaller repertoire. RTK rarefaction, the Chao1 estimator, and Recon v2.1 estimates of unobserved clonotypes were used to assess repertoire richness. Generation probabilities for all TCRbeta clonotypes obtained by the gDNA method from a handful of donors were computed using OLGA. The table was pulled from immuneACCESS by TCRdb, which kept in-frame rearrangements only. Such tables lose some clones; where checked, under half of the loss comes from unresolved V genes, and the rest has no known cause. V, J and clone size reflect that table, while D and trimming were determined from the DNA. For this sample there are 2 million to 2.5 million clones; over 85% appear just once. The top ten clonotypes cover about 0.34% of the sample.

Overall results and qualifications from the work: Sampling was restricted to blood, and TCR repertoires in tissue are likely to differ from TCR repertoires in blood. Pairwise subsampling indicated that sequencing depth was expected to affect the degree of clonotype sharing among donors. Larger estimated clonotype richness was generally found for naive subsets than for memory subsets. Clonotypes shared by all four sorted-subset donors showed higher generation probabilities than non-shared clonotypes. Even with the large sequencing depth, rarefaction of the sorted-subset datasets indicated that sequencing was incomplete. Sharing across a few donors was observed for 5% to 6.5% of naive CD4, less than 4% of naive CD8, over 2% of memory CD4, and over 0.3% of memory CD8 clonotypes. The genetic and exposure-history diversity represented was limited by the small number of donors.

The rearrangement joined TRBV30 to TRBJ2-1; the D gene may be TRBD1 or TRBD2, since each aligns over 7 bases. This receptor was obtained from a man younger than 30 in good health. Some clones in this sample may be carry-over from other donors' samples. Input material: naive CD4+ T cells from PBMCs. The cell subset or site tag for this specimen amounts to: CD45RA+ positively selected. The sequenced DNA is TGTGCCTGGAGCGAGGGAGGGGGCGCTTACAATGAGCAGTTCTTC. This gives the protein CAWSEGGGAYNEQFF.